Shown below are 21 T cell receptor beta chains from a single sample sequenced in a study of T cells after yellow fever vaccination. TCRdb independently ran MiXCR on the 5' RACE reads; one entry per CDR3 protein. The sample includes about 340,000 distinct CDR3 sequences, about 4% of them seen just once. This material consisted of PBMCs, taken 5 days after the yellow fever booster vaccination. The source of these receptors is a man between 18 and 35 years old who received the YFV17D yellow fever vaccine.

There are a few counts of this clonotype. The rearrangement joins TRBV20-1 to TRBJ1-6; TRBD1 aligns across 9 bases. Germline lookup yields CDR1 DFQATT and CDR2 SNEGSKA (reference sequence). This CDR3 comprises 19 residues. V gave up 0 bases and J gave up 2 bases; unmatched junction bases: 11. CDR3 coding DNA: TGCAGTGCTAGAGATTGGGCCGGGACAGGGTTACCCTATAATTCACCCCTCCACTTT. Translating gives CSARDWAGTGLPYNSPLHF.

This clonotype was recorded many times. V is TRBV20-1 and J is TRBJ2-5; D unresolved. CDR3 size: 11 residues. The V gene's germline CDR1 is DFQATT and CDR2 SNEGSKA (reference sequence). The CDR3 region is CRPGPWETQYF. CDR3 in DNA: TGCAGGCCCGGTCCCTGGGAGACCCAGTACTTC.

V usage is TRBV19 and J usage is TRBJ1-5; D unresolved. Trimming shortened V by 3 bases and J by 5 bases, and 14 bases separated the two germline ends. Germline V gives CDR1 LNHDA, CDR2 SQIVND (reference sequence). This CDR3 is built from 15 residues. DNA for the CDR3: TGTGCCAGTAGTATGACCTGGGGATGGGATCAGCCCCAGCATTTT. Translated, it gives CASSMTWGWDQPQHF. Based on the CDR3 plus reference TRBV19 and TRBJ1-5, the full variable domain is DGGITQSPKYLFRKEGQNVTLSCEQNLNHDAMYWYRQDPGQGLRLIYYSQIVNDFQKGDIAEGYSVSREKKESFPLTVTSAQKNPTAFYLCASSMTWGWDQPQHFGDGTRLSIL.

This clonotype was recorded at least ten times. The CDR3 sequence is CASSPLWDSNQPQHF. For the CDR3, the DNA is TGTGCCAGCAGCCCCCTATGGGATAGCAATCAGCCCCAGCATTTT. The chain links TRBV7-8 to TRBJ1-5; no reliable D call. Germline V gene sequence: CDR1 SGHVS, CDR2 FQNEAQ. The CDR3 is made up of 15 amino acids. Trimming took 5 bases from V and 0 from J, leaving 11 bases between them. Looking up the rest from reference TRBV7-8 and TRBJ1-5 gives the full variable domain: GAGVSQSPRYKVAKRGQDVALRCDPISGHVSLFWYQQALGQGPEFLTYFQNEAQLDKSGLPSDRFFAERPEGSVSTLKIQRTQQEDSAVYLCASSPLWDSNQPQHFGDGTRLSIL.

This clonotype has a count of ten or more. For the CDR3, the DNA is TGTGCCAGCAGCGCGAATAGAAACACCATATATTTT. Its protein is CASSANRNTIYF. V usage is TRBV7-2 and J usage is TRBJ1-3; D is undetermined. Deletions cut 5 bases from V and 5 bases from J, with 7 bases between. Germline V lookup: CDR1 SGHTA, CDR2 FQGNSA. The CDR3 runs to 12 residues.

There are many counts of this clonotype. This chain connects TRBV10-3 to TRBJ2-2; D perhaps matches TRBD1 (6 bases). The CDR3 loop spans 14 amino acids. Trimming left V 6 bases short and J 5 bases short, with 13 bases between. The germline V gene encodes CDR1 ENHRY and CDR2 SYGVKD. The CDR3 sequence: CAIRHSQGTGELFF. In DNA, the CDR3 is TGTGCCATCAGGCATTCACAGGGAACCGGGGAGCTGTTTTTT.

In its sample, this clonotype was seen a few times. The chain has TRBV5-4 and TRBJ2-3, with no clear D. The CDR3 length is 13 residues. V lost 1 base to trimming and J lost 2 bases, with 5 bases between them. Germline CDR1 and CDR2: SGHNT and YYREEE (reference sequence). CDR3 amino acids: CASSLLPTDTQYF. CDR3 sequence (DNA): TGTGCCAGCAGCTTGCTGCCCACAGATACGCAGTATTTT.

This clonotype was picked up a small number of times. The CDR3 loop reads CASSLVRGDGYTF. CDR3 DNA sequence: TGTGCCAGCAGCTTGGTAAGAGGAGATGGCTACACCTTC. The chain uses TRBV5-8 and TRBJ1-2; no clear D. Between the trimmed V and J ends, which lost 0 bases and 6 bases, there was a span of 9 bases. CDR1 is SGHTS and CDR2 is YDEGEE in the germline V gene. The CDR3 length is 13 residues.

This clonotype was found a few times. The chain carries TRBV2 and TRBJ1-5, with a tentative D call TRBD1 (5 bases). V was trimmed by 2 bases and J by 7 bases, leaving 12 bases between them. Looked up from germline, CDR1 is SNHLY and CDR2 is FYNNEI. This CDR3 spans 14 amino acids. CDR3 sequence (DNA): TGTGCCAGCAGTGAACAGGGTGGCGGCCAGCCCCAGCATTTT. Translation gives CASSEQGGGQPQHF.

In this sample, this clonotype turned up a few times. V and J are TRBV5-6 and TRBJ2-5; 9 nucleotides agree with TRBD1. Germline V gives CDR1 SGHDT, CDR2 YYEEEE. This CDR3 comprises 15 residues. V was clipped by 5 bases and J by 4 bases; unmatched bases: 9. This CDR3 reads CASSQSGTGRETQYF. In nucleotides, the CDR3 is TGTGCCAGCAGTCAAAGCGGGACAGGGAGAGAGACCCAGTACTTC.

Ten or more counts support this clonotype. A junction end diverges from the germline sequence, so it may reflect a read error. V gene TRBV7-7 combines with J gene TRBJ2-3, with 11 bases fitting TRBD1. From germline, CDR1 is SSHAT and CDR2 FNYEAQ (reference sequence). CDR3 length: 15 amino acids. CDR3: CASSRTGGNTDTQYF. CDR3 nucleotide sequence: TGTGCTAGCAGCAGGACAGGGGGCAACACAGATACGCAGTATTTT.

V gene TRBV5-1 combines with J gene TRBJ2-4; 7 bases are shared with TRBD1. CDR1 and CDR2 (germline): SGHRS, YFSETQ. Trimming cost V 1 base and J 7 bases; bases outside gene matches: 2. The CDR3 sequence is 13 residues long. The CDR3 DNA reads as TGCGCCAGCAGCTTGACAGGGGACAACATTCAGTACTTC. It encodes CASSLTGDNIQYF.

This chain links TRBV5-1 with TRBJ2-6; D unresolved. V was pared by 4 bases and J by 0 bases, with 8 bases between. The CDR3 has 15 residues. Germline V gene data show CDR1 as SGHRS and CDR2 as YFSETQ. For the CDR3, the DNA is TGCGCCAGCAGCCGGACCAACTCTGGGGCCAACGTCCTGACTTTC. Amino acids: CASSRTNSGANVLTF.

The chain recombines TRBV3-1 with TRBJ1-5; D ambiguous. This CDR3 region has 13 residues. Germline CDR1 reads LGHDT; CDR2 reads YNNKEL (reference sequence). V lost 0 bases, J lost 7 bases, and 7 bases lay in between. The CDR3 DNA reads as TGTGCCAGCAGCCAAGATCCCCGGCAGCCCCAGCATTTT. Amino acids: CASSQDPRQPQHF.

The rearrangement uses TRBV6-2 or TRBV6-3 and TRBJ2-5, with D possibly being TRBD2 (6 bases). Germline V gene sequence: CDR1 MNHEY, CDR2 SVGEGT. V was pared by 6 bases and J by 0 bases, with 17 bases between. The CDR3 consists of 16 residues. The CDR3 region has the DNA TGTGCCAGCAGCCGAGCGGAGGGTAGGGACCAAGAGACCCAGTACTTC. Residues: CASSRAEGRDQETQYF.

This clonotype was detected only a few times. This rearrangement joins TRBV12-3 or TRBV12-4 to TRBJ2-2; TRBD1 matches at 9 bases. The CDR3 runs to 16 residues. Trimming took 4 bases from V and 2 from J; bases not matched to a gene: 5. CDR3 sequence (DNA): TGTGCCAGCAGTTCCACTACAGGGGGCAACACCGGGGAGCTGTTTTTT. Its translation is CASSSTTGGNTGELFF.

The table lists this clonotype with a few counts. The J gene is TRBJ1-3, the V gene TRBV15; D is undetermined. V lost 3 bases, J lost 3 bases, and 12 bases lay in between. Germline assignment: CDR1 LNHNV and CDR2 YYDKDF (reference sequence). There are 15 residues in the CDR3. The CDR3 nucleotides are TGTGCCACCAGCAGGCTCCCCGAAATTGGAAACACCATATATTTT. This gives the protein CATSRLPEIGNTIYF.

This clonotype has at least ten counts. The rearrangement links TRBV5-1 to TRBJ1-1; D is possibly TRBD1 (6 bases). V was pared by 4 bases and J by 2 bases, with 15 bases between. There are 15 residues in the CDR3. CDR1 SGHRS and CDR2 YFSETQ come from the germline V gene. The chain's CDR3 is CASSKETGTNTEAFF. DNA for the CDR3: TGCGCCAGCAGCAAGGAGACAGGTACTAACACTGAAGCTTTCTTT.

This clonotype has only a few counts. The chain employs TRBV27 and TRBJ2-3; TRBD2 matches at 13 bases. The CDR3 length is 18 residues. Germline values: CDR1 MNHEY, CDR2 SMNVEV (reference sequence). The ends lost 7 bases at V and 2 bases at J; junction bases unmatched: 12. The CDR3 DNA is TGTGCCAGCACTCCTCCGGGGGGGACTAGCGGGACCACAGATACGCAGTATTTT. Protein sequence: CASTPPGGTSGTTDTQYF.

The chain joins TRBV2 to TRBJ1-3, with 8 nucleotides matching TRBD1. The germline gives CDR1 SNHLY, CDR2 FYNNEI. J lost 0 bases, V lost 6 bases, and 4 bases had no gene match. CDR3 length equals 15 residues. The chain's CDR3 is CASSAGQGSGNTIYF. The CDR3 nucleotides are TGTGCCAGCAGCGCCGGACAGGGCTCTGGAAACACCATATATTTT.

The DNA for the CDR3 is TGCGCCAGCAGCTTCCTTATTGACAGTTCGGCTAACACTGAAGCTTTCTTT. Translating it yields CASSFLIDSSANTEAFF. The rearrangement links TRBV5-1 to TRBJ1-1; D perhaps matches TRBD1 (5 bases). The ends were cut back, 2 bases at V and 2 bases at J, with 19 bases in the middle. The V gene's germline CDR1 is SGHRS and CDR2 YFSETQ. The CDR3 runs to 17 residues.